Shown below are 8 T cell receptor beta chains from a single sample sequenced in a study of cytotoxic CD8 clonotypes in ibrutinib-treated CLL. Method: immunoSEQ multiplex PCR; TCRdb's copy keeps in-frame clones and lacks some. The data show 110,000 to 150,000 clones, approximately 80% seen once. Source: PBMCs, taken after 12 months of ibrutinib treatment. These receptors all come from a human donor with chronic lymphocytic leukemia.

This clone occurred once. The J gene is TRBJ2-7, the V gene TRBV7-6, with 8 bases aligning to TRBD1. V was pared by 6 bases and J by 0 bases, with 13 bases of the junction left unmatched. CDR1 and CDR2 from the germline V gene are SGHVS and FNYEAQ. The CDR3 is 17 amino acids. DNA for the CDR3: TGTGCCAGCAGTCTTGAGATCCCGGGACAGGCCTCCTACGAGCAGTACTTC. Protein product: CASSLEIPGQASYEQYF. The variable domain in full, completed from reference TRBV7-6 and TRBJ2-7, reads GAGVSQSPRYKVTKRGQDVALRCDPISGHVSLYWYRQALGQGPEFLTYFNYEAQQDKSGLPNDRFSAERPEGSISTLTIQRTEQRDSAMYRCASSLEIPGQASYEQYFGPGTRLTVT.

The J gene is TRBJ2-2, the V gene TRBV5-6; 7 positions match TRBD1. The germline CDR1 and CDR2 sequences are SGHDT and YYEEEE. V dropped 4 bases and J dropped 0; count of bases not matched to a gene: 6. The CDR3 consists of 16 residues. Written as DNA, the CDR3 is TGTGCCAGCAGCAGTCTGGGGACAGCGAACACCGGGGAGCTGTTTTTT. Its translation is CASSSLGTANTGELFF.

The gene calls are TRBV7-3 and TRBJ2-2; 8 bases are shared with TRBD1. V shed 2 bases and J 7 bases; nucleotides not matched to a gene: 6. Germline loops: CDR1 SGHTA, CDR2 FQGTGA. This CDR3 has 15 amino acids. The CDR3 here is CASSLDQGAVGELFF. The CDR3 bases are TGTGCCAGCAGCTTAGATCAGGGGGCGGTCGGGGAGCTGTTTTTT.

The chain combines TRBV10-2 with TRBJ2-1, with 9 bases that match TRBD2. V was clipped by 4 bases and J by 7 bases; unmatched bases: 8. The CDR3 consists of 15 residues. CDR1 is WSHSY and CDR2 is SAAADI in the germline V gene. The CDR3 loop is CASSVPIAGVNEQFF. CDR3 in DNA: TGCGCCAGCAGTGTGCCGATAGCGGGAGTGAATGAGCAGTTCTTC.

The chain is built from TRBV7-9 and TRBJ2-3; 14 bases match TRBD2. The ends lost 5 bases at V and 5 bases at J; junction bases unmatched: 3. The CDR3 loop spans 15 amino acids. The germline gives CDR1 SEHNR, CDR2 FQNEAQ (reference sequence). The CDR3 sequence: CASSRLAGGEDTQYF. In nucleotides, the CDR3 is TGTGCCAGCAGCCGACTAGCGGGAGGGGAAGATACGCAGTATTTT.

This clone was counted a single time. The CDR3: CASRYSGVADTQYF. The CDR3 region has the DNA TGTGCCAGCAGGTATAGCGGGGTGGCAGATACGCAGTATTTT. The chain couples TRBV2 to TRBJ2-3, with 8 bases that match TRBD2. This CDR3 region has 14 residues. Germline lookup yields CDR1 SNHLY and CDR2 FYNNEI. V was pared by 6 bases and J by 4 bases, with 6 bases of the junction left unmatched.

The CDR3 protein is CASSWVGLAVGEQYF. The CDR3 DNA reads as TGTGCCAGCAGCTGGGTGGGACTAGCGGTAGGCGAGCAGTACTTC. The rearrangement joins TRBV7-2 to TRBJ2-7; 11 positions agree with TRBD2. Germline CDR1 and CDR2: SGHTA and FQGNSA. This CDR3 region has 15 residues. V dropped 4 bases and J dropped 6; count of bases not matched to a gene: 8.

This rearrangement joins TRBV6-6 to TRBJ1-3; D is unclear. With 6 bases removed from V and 4 bases from J, the gap between germline ends came to 7 bases. The CDR3 spans 12 residues. Germline loops: CDR1 MNHNY, CDR2 SVGAGI (reference sequence). The CDR3 here is CASSPVGNTIYF. The CDR3 nucleotides are TGTGCCAGCAGCCCCGTGGGAAACACCATATATTTT.